This entry lists 29 T cell receptor beta chains sequenced from one sample in a study of beta chain features in type 1 diabetes. Study results and limitations: Across all four CD4+ subsets, people with type 1 diabetes showed modestly shorter TCRB CDR3s.

These receptors lack a known antigen. Isolated RNA was reverse transcribed in full, so expressed TCRB transcripts were sequenced. This table comes from immunoSEQ multiplex PCR, and its TCRdb copy is limited to in-frame clones, with some not included. The table lists under 200,000 clones, around 10% of them singletons, with more than 0.45% in the top ten. Input material: central memory CD4+ T cells from blood. These receptors were collected from a man aged 25 to 40 with type 1 diabetes.

The J gene is TRBJ2-3, the V gene TRBV5-1; maybe TRBD2 (5 bases). This CDR3 is built from 14 residues. The germline CDR1 and CDR2 sequences are SGHRS and YFSETQ. V lost 0 bases and J lost 6, with 11 bases in between. The CDR3 loop reads CASSLALAWDTQYF. The DNA of the CDR3 is TGCGCCAGCAGCTTGGCGTTAGCGTGGGATACGCAGTATTTT.

The rearrangement joins TRBV10-3 to TRBJ2-4; D possibly corresponds to TRBD1 (6 bases). V was shortened by 2 bases and J by 11 bases, with 13 bases between the two germline ends. Germline values: CDR1 ENHRY, CDR2 SYGVKD. The CDR3 spans 13 residues. This CDR3 reads CAISEDSGAFQYF. Written as DNA, the CDR3 is TGTGCCATCAGTGAGGACTCAGGGGCGTTTCAGTACTTC.

This clone was counted between two and nine times. The CDR3 DNA follows: TGTGCCTGGAGTCCTCCTGGACTTAACCAGCCCCAGCATTTT. It translates to CAWSPPGLNQPQHF. The J gene is TRBJ1-5, the V gene TRBV30; D remains unclear. The V and J ends lost 2 bases and 7 bases respectively, with 15 bases between them. CDR3 length equals 14 residues. Germline CDR1 is GTSNPN and CDR2 is SVGIG (reference sequence).

Here the CDR3 DNA reads TGTGCCAGCAGCTTAACTAGCGGGAGTTGGGAGACCCAGTACTTC. Its protein product is CASSLTSGSWETQYF. This chain links TRBV7-3 with TRBJ2-5, with 9 positions matching TRBD2. There are 15 residues in the CDR3. J was trimmed by 5 bases and V by 0 bases; bases with no gene match: 4. Germline CDR1 SGHTA, CDR2 FQGTGA.

The chain couples TRBV7-2 to TRBJ2-7, with D possibly being TRBD1 (5 bases). The CDR3 extends over 14 amino acids. The germline V and J ends were trimmed by 1 base and 6 bases, with 13 bases remaining between them. The V gene's germline CDR1 is SGHTA and CDR2 FQGNSA. CDR3 nucleotide sequence: TGTGCCAGCAGCTTAGGCCCAGGGCGTTCCGAGCAGTACTTC. This encodes CASSLGPGRSEQYF.

This sequence joins TRBV10-3 and TRBJ1-1; tentative D call: TRBD1 (5 bases). The CDR3 totals 14 residues. V lost 6 bases, J lost 0 bases, and 11 bases lay in between. Per the germline V gene, CDR1 is ENHRY and CDR2 is SYGVKD. The DNA of the CDR3 is TGTGCCATCAGATATGGACAACTGAACACTGAAGCTTTCTTT. It is translated as CAIRYGQLNTEAFF.

The V and J genes are TRBV5-1 and TRBJ2-3, with TRBD2 matching 8 bases. V dropped 0 bases and J dropped 4; count of bases not matched to a gene: 7. Per the germline V gene, CDR1 is SGHRS and CDR2 is YFSETQ. The CDR3 is 16 residues long. The CDR3 region has the DNA TGCGCCAGCAGCTTGGATGGAGCGGGAGTTCCAGATACGCAGTATTTT. It codes for CASSLDGAGVPDTQYF.

This clone occurred a few times. V gene TRBV7-9 combines with J gene TRBJ1-1, with D maybe TRBD1 (6 bases). Germline lookup yields CDR1 SEHNR and CDR2 FQNEAQ (reference sequence). This CDR3 region has 13 residues. With 5 bases removed from V and 8 bases from J, the gap between germline ends came to 15 bases. The CDR3 DNA reads TGTGCCAGCAGCCCCCGGGGGGGCGCCGAAGCTTTCTTT. It translates to CASSPRGGAEAFF.

This clone was recorded a few times. J is TRBJ2-7 and V is TRBV29-1; TRBD2 might be the D (6 bases). The germline V and J ends were trimmed by 4 bases and 2 bases, with 12 bases remaining between them. There are 13 residues in the CDR3. The germline V gene has CDR1 SQVTM and CDR2 ANQGSEA. CDR3 coding DNA: TGCAGCGTTGGGGGAGGCAGTACCTACGAGCAGTACTTC. Amino acids: CSVGGGSTYEQYF.

A remark on this clone: Compared with germline, one end of the junction differs, possibly owing to a read error. The gene calls are TRBV5-8 and TRBJ2-7; TRBD2 agrees at 13 bases. CDR3 length: 16 residues. Germline loops: CDR1 SGHTS, CDR2 YDEGEE. CDR3 protein: CASSQDLTSGGLRTYF. The CDR3 bases are TGCGCCAGCAGCCAAGATCTGACTAGCGGGGGGTTAAGGACGTACTTC.

The chain is built from TRBV9 and TRBJ2-1; D not resolved. The ends were cut back, 4 bases at V and 0 bases at J, with 17 bases in the middle. CDR3 length: 17 residues. The germline V gene has CDR1 SGDLS and CDR2 YYNGEE. DNA of the CDR3: TGTGCCAGCAGCCCACAGTCTCGCCCGAGCTCCTACAATGAGCAGTTCTTC. Protein sequence: CASSPQSRPSSYNEQFF.

This clone was counted a few times. The chain recombines TRBV2 with TRBJ1-1; possibly TRBD1 for D (6 bases). The CDR3 spans 12 residues. Trimming stripped 6 bases from V and 11 bases from J, with 16 bases between. CDR1 and CDR2 (germline): SNHLY, FYNNEI. The DNA for the CDR3 is TGTGCCAGCAGCGCCCAGGGGAAATCGGCTTTCTTT. Amino acid sequence: CASSAQGKSAFF.

The chain uses TRBV5-1 and TRBJ2-2; 12 bases match TRBD2. The CDR3 consists of 17 residues. Germline V gives CDR1 SGHRS, CDR2 YFSETQ. V trimming: 2 bases; J trimming: 2 bases; junction bases outside the gene matches: 4. The DNA of the CDR3 is TGCGCCAGCAGCTTAGGACTAGCGGGAATTAACACCGGGGAGCTGTTTTTT. Protein: CASSLGLAGINTGELFF. The full variable domain, rest sourced from reference TRBV5-1 and TRBJ2-2, is KAGVTQTPRYLIKTRGQQVTLSCSPISGHRSVSWYQQTPGQGLQFLFEYFSETQRNKGNFPGRFSGRQFSNSRSEMNVSTLELGDSALYLCASSLGLAGINTGELFFGEGSRLTVL.

The chain couples TRBV7-8 to TRBJ1-4, with 8 bases that match TRBD1. Trimming removed 5 bases from V and 8 bases from J; junction bases left unmatched: 7. Germline values: CDR1 SGHVS, CDR2 FQNEAQ. The CDR3 contains 14 residues. The CDR3 is CASSTGQVDEKLFF. As DNA, the CDR3 is TGTGCCAGCAGCACGGGACAGGTCGACGAAAAACTGTTTTTT.

This clone has just a few counts. The chain combines TRBV13 with TRBJ2-7; 8 positions match TRBD1. The CDR3 sequence is 14 residues long. The V segment lost 5 bases and the J segment 5 bases; nucleotides outside the gene matches: 8. The V gene's germline CDR1 is PRHDT and CDR2 FYEKMQ (reference sequence). The DNA of the CDR3 is TGTGCCAGCAGCCCGGCCGGACAGGGCCACGAGCAGTACTTC. Its protein product is CASSPAGQGHEQYF.

The chain joins TRBV19 to TRBJ2-1; 7 bases align to TRBD1. The CDR3 length is 14 residues. Germline CDR1 LNHDA, CDR2 SQIVND (reference sequence). The junction had 7 bases not matched to a gene; V was cut back by 5 bases and J by 6 bases. The CDR3 DNA sequence: TGTGCCAGTAGTGAAACAGGGGCCGGCAATGAGCAGTTCTTC. Protein sequence: CASSETGAGNEQFF.

This sequence joins TRBV9 and TRBJ2-3; 11 nucleotides align to TRBD2. The CDR3 has 14 residues. Germline lookup yields CDR1 SGDLS and CDR2 YYNGEE. The J segment lost 4 bases and the V segment lost 3 bases, leaving 1 base of the junction unmatched. The CDR3 is CASSALAGADTQYF. Here the CDR3 DNA reads TGTGCCAGCAGCGCACTAGCGGGAGCAGATACGCAGTATTTT.

The V and J genes are TRBV27 and TRBJ2-3; 11 nucleotides agree with TRBD2. The CDR3 has 13 residues. Germline-derived CDR1 and CDR2 are MNHEY and SMNVEV (reference sequence). The V gene end was trimmed by 6 bases and the J gene end by 5 bases; junction bases not matched to a gene: 1. This CDR3 reads CASRGTSGDTQYF. Here the CDR3 DNA reads TGTGCCAGCAGGGGGACTAGCGGAGATACGCAGTATTTT.

This chain links TRBV19 with TRBJ2-7; 9 bases are shared with TRBD2. The CDR3 length is 13 residues. V shed 11 bases and J 3 bases; nucleotides not matched to a gene: 8. Germline V gene lookup returns CDR1 LNHDA and CDR2 SQIVND (reference sequence). This chain's CDR3 is CASSSGRNYEQYF. In DNA form, the CDR3 reads TGTGCCTCTAGCAGCGGGAGGAACTACGAGCAGTACTTC.

The rearrangement links TRBV5-8 to TRBJ2-3, with TRBD2 identical over 11 bases. The CDR3 covers 19 residues. Germline V gives CDR1 SGHTS, CDR2 YDEGEE. Trimming at V came to 2 bases and at J to 0 bases, leaving 11 bases not matched to a gene. The CDR3 reads CASSFYSGRAIRSTDTQYF. The CDR3, as DNA: TGTGCCAGCAGCTTTTATAGCGGGAGGGCCATTCGGAGCACAGATACGCAGTATTTT.

The rearrangement links TRBV19 to TRBJ2-2; 7 nucleotides align to TRBD1. The CDR3 spans 14 residues. Losses at the gene ends were 6 bases for V and 6 bases for J; bases not matched to a gene: 7. The germline V gene has CDR1 LNHDA and CDR2 SQIVND (reference sequence). The CDR3 spells CASSTQGLSGELFF. CDR3 nucleotide sequence: TGTGCCAGTAGCACACAGGGGCTGTCCGGGGAGCTGTTTTTT.

The rearrangement uses TRBV28 and TRBJ1-2; no clear D. Germline V gene sequence: CDR1 MDHEN, CDR2 SYDVKM. Trimming shortened V by 6 bases and J by 7 bases, and 12 bases separated the two germline ends. The CDR3 sequence is 12 residues long. The CDR3 here is CASSTTDGGYTF. CDR3 nucleotide sequence: TGTGCCAGCAGCACTACGGATGGTGGCTACACCTTC.

The chain links TRBV6-5 to TRBJ2-7; 8 bases line up with TRBD1. The CDR3 runs 15 residues. V gave up 2 bases and J gave up 3 bases; unmatched junction bases: 6. Germline V gives CDR1 MNHEY, CDR2 SVGAGI. CDR3 in amino acids: CASSYVHTGGYEQYF. DNA for the CDR3: TGTGCCAGCAGTTACGTCCATACAGGGGGCTACGAGCAGTACTTC.

This clone was counted between two and nine times. This chain connects TRBV19 to TRBJ2-1, with a tentative D call TRBD1 (6 bases). V lost 5 bases, J lost 9 bases, and 11 bases lay in between. From germline, CDR1 is LNHDA and CDR2 SQIVND (reference sequence). The CDR3 contains 12 residues. CDR3: CASSQQGVEQFF. The CDR3 DNA sequence: TGTGCCAGTAGTCAACAGGGTGTTGAGCAGTTCTTC.

There are a few counts of this clone. The chain employs TRBV6-5 and TRBJ1-5; D might be TRBD1 (5 bases). This CDR3 comprises 13 residues. From germline, CDR1 is MNHEY and CDR2 SVGAGI. Between the trimmed V and J ends, which lost 4 bases and 7 bases, there was a span of 11 bases. The DNA for the CDR3 is TGTGCCAGCAGTTCGGGGGGAGGGCAGCCCCAGCATTTT. Translated: CASSSGGGQPQHF.

This chain connects TRBV19 to TRBJ1-5; D call uncertain. The germline V and J ends were trimmed by 3 bases and 5 bases, with 8 bases remaining between them. Germline CDR1 is LNHDA and CDR2 is SQIVND (reference sequence). The CDR3 contains 13 residues. The CDR3 region has the DNA TGTGCCAGTAGTATCCAGGTACATCAGCCCCAGCATTTT. Encoded protein: CASSIQVHQPQHF.

This clone was detected only a few times. The V and J genes are TRBV19 and TRBJ1-1; possibly TRBD1 for D (6 bases). The V end was cut by 11 bases, the J end by 6 bases, with 19 bases between. CDR1 LNHDA and CDR2 SQIVND come from the germline V gene (reference sequence). The CDR3 covers 13 residues. CDR3 region: CAVTGLNTAEAFF. In nucleotides, the CDR3 is TGTGCCGTGACAGGTCTGAACACCGCTGAAGCTTTCTTT.

The gene calls are TRBV7-2 and TRBJ2-1; the D gene is possibly TRBD2 (5 bases). V lost 5 bases and J lost 10, with 15 bases in between. This CDR3 comprises 13 residues. The germline V gene encodes CDR1 SGHTA and CDR2 FQGNSA. The CDR3 spells CASSPDYGAEQFF. Here the CDR3 DNA reads TGTGCCAGCAGCCCAGACTATGGCGCCGAGCAGTTCTTC.

This clone was picked up a small number of times. The chain carries TRBV29-1 and TRBJ2-5; TRBD2 matches 7 bases. The CDR3 contains 13 residues. The V gene end was trimmed by 3 bases and the J gene end by 2 bases; junction bases not matched to a gene: 3. Germline V lookup: CDR1 SQVTM, CDR2 ANQGSEA. CDR3 amino acids: CSVDAGEQETQYF. The CDR3 DNA sequence: TGCAGCGTTGACGCGGGGGAACAAGAGACCCAGTACTTC.